The source of this T cell receptor (beta chain) is a study of long-term antiretroviral therapy in people with HIV. Study at large: It was about a decade before the 2015 immediate-ART recommendation that the earliest samples were taken.

Version v3.0 of the immunoSEQ assay ran at survey level. Libraries were prepared by immunoSEQ multiplex PCR; TCRdb keeps only in-frame clonotypes and omits some of them. The sample has roughly 29,000 clones, 80% seen once; the top ten hold approximately 7.2%. The trim removed 4 bases at V and 8 bases at J, leaving 16 bases unmatched. The germline V gene encodes CDR1 MGHRA and CDR2 YSYEKL. The CDR3 is 17 amino acids. Specimens held about 0.9-11 million cryopreserved PBMC prior to DNA extraction. Study-wide points: Upon ART, diversity increased but remained lower than transplant donor controls. HIV repertoires covered narrower CDR3 length ranges than controls did.

Regarding this clone: Its cognate antigen is unknown.

The TCR comes from a man in his forties with HIV. The sequences come from unsorted PBMCs, collected 0.3 years after starting antiretroviral therapy. The gene calls are TRBV4-1 and TRBJ2-1; 8 positions agree with TRBD2. CDR3 DNA: TGCGCCAGCAGCCCCCTAAAGGAGGGGAGCGGGAGATATGAGCAGTTCTTC. Its protein product is CASSPLKEGSGRYEQFF.